Shown below are 24 T cell receptor beta chains from a single sample sequenced in a study of T cells after yellow fever vaccination. TCRdb passed the 5' RACE reads through MiXCR, listing each CDR3 protein once. The sample lists about 75,000 distinct CDR3 sequences, more than 5.5% seen once, with around 30% in the top ten. Sequenced here: CD8+ T cells sorted from PBMCs, sampled around 10 days after the first yellow fever vaccination. These receptors all stem from a man between 18 and 29 years old who received the YFV17D yellow fever vaccine.

At least ten counts were recorded for this clonotype. The V gene is TRBV12-3 or TRBV12-4, the J gene TRBJ2-7; 10 nucleotides match TRBD1. J was trimmed by 4 bases and V by 6 bases; bases with no gene match: 6. This CDR3 spans 14 amino acids. CDR3 nucleotide sequence: TGTGCCAGCAGGCCCGGGACAGGGGATTACGAGCAGTACTTC. It yields the protein CASRPGTGDYEQYF.

This clonotype was found many times. The chain couples TRBV7-3 to TRBJ2-3; unclear D gene. V was shortened by 3 bases and J by 2 bases, with 0 bases between the two germline ends. The germline V gene encodes CDR1 SGHTA and CDR2 FQGTGA. CDR3 size: 11 residues. CDR3 residues: CASSFTDTQYF. CDR3 DNA: TGTGCCAGCAGCTTCACAGATACGCAGTATTTT.

This clonotype was found many times. This rearrangement joins TRBV4-1 to TRBJ2-7, with 9 nucleotides matching TRBD1. The germline CDR1 and CDR2 sequences are MGHRA and YSYEKL. The CDR3 covers 16 residues. Trimming took 5 bases from V and 2 from J; bases not matched to a gene: 10. CDR3 protein: CASSNTGTGYPYEQYF. The CDR3 DNA reads TGCGCCAGCAGCAACACCGGGACAGGGTACCCCTACGAGCAGTACTTC.

This clonotype has ten or more counts. The chain joins TRBV7-9 to TRBJ1-5; D not certain. The ends were cut back, 4 bases at V and 5 bases at J, with 12 bases in the middle. Germline V gene data show CDR1 as SEHNR and CDR2 as FQNEAQ (reference sequence). The CDR3 runs 14 residues. The CDR3 sequence is CASSSRWGDQPQHF. The CDR3 DNA follows: TGTGCCAGCAGCTCAAGGTGGGGTGATCAGCCCCAGCATTTT.

This clonotype was detected ten times or more. The rearrangement joins TRBV6-4 to TRBJ2-3; 7 positions match TRBD1. The junction had 6 bases not matched to a gene; V was cut back by 6 bases and J by 0 bases. CDR1 MRHNA and CDR2 SNTAGT come from the germline V gene. The CDR3 has 15 amino acids. CDR3 in DNA: TGTGCCAGCAGGCCGGGACAGAGTAGCACAGATACGCAGTATTTT. Translated, it gives CASRPGQSSTDTQYF.

This clonotype was seen more than once but under ten times. This chain connects TRBV6-2 or TRBV6-3 to TRBJ2-2; D ambiguous. Trimming pared 3 bases from V and 1 base from J, leaving 9 bases between. The germline V gene has CDR1 MNHEY and CDR2 SVGEGT. The CDR3 extends over 15 amino acids. CDR3 sequence reads: CASSYLDQNTGELFF. CDR3 nucleotide sequence: TGTGCCAGCAGTTATTTGGACCAGAACACCGGGGAGCTGTTTTTT.

This clonotype was counted a few times. The chain combines TRBV5-6 with TRBJ1-2, with 9 bases aligning to TRBD1. The junction had 4 bases not matched to a gene; V was cut back by 2 bases and J by 2 bases. This CDR3 is built from 15 residues. Germline loops: CDR1 SGHDT, CDR2 YYEEEE. CDR3 nucleotide sequence: TGTGCCAGCAGCTTTTCCGGGACAGGGAACTATGGCTACACCTTC. Translation: CASSFSGTGNYGYTF.

The chain employs TRBV18 and TRBJ2-3; tentatively, D is TRBD2 (6 bases). The ends were cut back, 6 bases at V and 4 bases at J, with 14 bases in the middle. This CDR3 comprises 14 residues. Germline V gene sequence: CDR1 KGHSH, CDR2 LQKENI. The CDR3 DNA is TGTGCCAGCTCGGCCACGGGGGTGGCAGATACGCAGTATTTT. It specifies CASSATGVADTQYF.

This clonotype was picked up many times. V and J are TRBV14 and TRBJ2-1, with D tentatively TRBD1 or TRBD2 (5 bases each). The germline V gene encodes CDR1 SGHDN and CDR2 FVKESK. V lost 0 bases and J 1 base, leaving 16 bases between the germline ends. The CDR3 consists of 18 residues. The CDR3 loop reads CASSQEPGPRVSYNEQFF. The CDR3 region has the DNA TGTGCCAGCAGCCAAGAACCGGGACCGAGGGTGTCCTACAATGAGCAGTTCTTC.

This clonotype appeared a few times. The chain recombines TRBV5-1 with TRBJ2-6; 12 nucleotides match TRBD1. This CDR3 has 18 residues. V was clipped by 4 bases and J by 3 bases; unmatched bases: 8. Germline V lookup: CDR1 SGHRS, CDR2 YFSETQ. The CDR3, as DNA: TGCGCCAGCAGCACGGACCGGGACAGGGGGCTTGGGGCCAACGTCCTGACTTTC. Amino acids: CASSTDRDRGLGANVLTF. The full variable domain, its missing parts supplied by reference TRBV5-1 and TRBJ2-6, is KAGVTQTPRYLIKTRGQQVTLSCSPISGHRSVSWYQQTPGQGLQFLFEYFSETQRNKGNFPGRFSGRQFSNSRSEMNVSTLELGDSALYLCASSTDRDRGLGANVLTFGAGSRLTVL.

This clonotype has at least ten counts. The V and J genes are TRBV7-2 and TRBJ2-1, with D possibly TRBD2 on 5 matching bases. Germline CDR1 reads SGHTA; CDR2 reads FQGNSA. This CDR3 is built from 15 residues. Trimming removed 3 bases at V and 4 bases at J, with 13 bases between. CDR3 sequence reads: CASSFELARYNEQFF. The CDR3 bases are TGTGCCAGCAGCTTCGAGCTAGCCAGGTACAATGAGCAGTTCTTC.

Ten or more counts support this clonotype. V is TRBV15 and J is TRBJ1-1, with D uncertain. This CDR3 is 13 amino acids long. Germline assignment: CDR1 LNHNV and CDR2 YYDKDF (reference sequence). V shed 0 bases and J shed 1 base, with 3 bases lying between them. The CDR3 coding sequence is TGTGCCACCAGCAGAGACTGGAACACTGAAGCTTTCTTT. It codes for CATSRDWNTEAFF.

This clonotype came up many times. V usage is TRBV11-1 and J usage is TRBJ2-1; the match to TRBD1 covers 8 bases. There are 21 residues in the CDR3. J gave up 8 bases and V 5 bases, and 29 bases lay outside the gene matches. Germline values: CDR1 SGHAT, CDR2 FQDESV (reference sequence). CDR3 loop: CASSPLNAQRQGISDFYEQFF. DNA of the CDR3: TGTGCCAGCAGCCCCCTCAACGCACAGAGACAGGGGATATCGGATTTCTATGAGCAGTTCTTC.

At least ten counts were recorded for this clonotype. CDR3 in amino acids: CASSFVRGVRTF. The CDR3 bases are TGCGCCAGCAGCTTCGTCCGAGGGGTGCGCACCTTC. V is TRBV5-1 and J is TRBJ1-2; weak D call: TRBD1 (5 bases). The CDR3 totals 12 residues. Deletions cut 2 bases from V and 13 bases from J, with 15 bases between. The germline V gene has CDR1 SGHRS and CDR2 YFSETQ.

This clonotype occurred many times. The V and J genes are TRBV4-2 and TRBJ2-5; D is ambiguous. This CDR3 is built from 11 residues. Trimming cost V 5 bases and J 2 bases, with 3 bases left between them. The germline gives CDR1 LGHNA, CDR2 YNFKEQ. CDR3 protein: CASSYQETQYF. CDR3 bases: TGTGCCAGCAGCTATCAAGAGACCCAGTACTTC.

This clonotype was observed at least ten times. The CDR3: CASSIRVSLTYNEQFF. CDR3 nucleotide sequence: TGTGCCAGCAGCATTAGGGTCTCCCTAACCTACAATGAGCAGTTCTTC. V gene TRBV5-6 combines with J gene TRBJ2-1; D is undetermined. The germline V gene has CDR1 SGHDT and CDR2 YYEEEE. The CDR3 is 16 amino acids. The germline V and J ends were trimmed by 4 bases and 2 bases, with 16 bases remaining between them.

Worth noting for this clonotype: A read error is possible here, since a much larger clone lies one base away. This chain joins TRBV15 and TRBJ2-3, with D tentatively TRBD1 or TRBD2 (5 bases each). From germline, CDR1 is LNHNV and CDR2 YYDKDF (reference sequence). The CDR3 is 15 residues long. V was clipped by 4 bases and J by 0 bases, with 11 bases between them. This CDR3 reads CATSNRGSSTDTQYF. The CDR3 bases are TGTGCCACCAGCAACCGGGGCTCCAGCACAGATACGCAGTATTTT.

This clonotype showed up many times. The chain's CDR3 is CASSWVEGTEAFF. CDR3 nucleotides: TGTGCCAGCAGTTGGGTTGAGGGAACTGAAGCTTTCTTT. The genes are TRBV27 and TRBJ1-1, with D hard to call. This CDR3 comprises 13 residues. The germline CDR1 and CDR2 sequences are MNHEY and SMNVEV (reference sequence). Trimming left V 4 bases short and J 5 bases short, with 11 bases between.

This clonotype was seen repeatedly, ten times or more. This sequence joins TRBV20-1 and TRBJ1-2, with D perhaps matching TRBD1 (5 bases). Trimming took off 0 bases at V and 4 bases at J, with 18 bases between the two ends. The CDR3 loop spans 16 amino acids. Per germline, CDR1 DFQATT and CDR2 SNEGSKA (reference sequence). The CDR3 DNA follows: TGCAGTGCTAGAGACCCTGTCCTCGGACACATCTATGGCTACACCTTC. This gives the protein CSARDPVLGHIYGYTF.

This clonotype was observed at least ten times. The chain employs TRBV7-2 and TRBJ2-7, with 11 positions matching TRBD2. The CDR3 is 15 amino acids. Germline V gene lookup returns CDR1 SGHTA and CDR2 FQGNSA. Trimming took 5 bases from V and 5 from J; bases not matched to a gene: 8. The CDR3 spells CASSAIAGGRDEQYF. CDR3 DNA: TGTGCCAGCAGCGCCATAGCGGGGGGGCGCGACGAGCAGTACTTC.

On this clonotype: A much larger clone sits a single nucleotide away, making a read error possible. The rearrangement links TRBV12-5 to TRBJ2-1, with no clear D. V gave up 2 bases and J gave up 9 bases, with 5 bases separating them. This CDR3 is 11 amino acids long. Per the germline V gene, CDR1 is LGHNT and CDR2 is FRNRAP. CDR3 loop: CASGLLLEQFF. CDR3 DNA sequence: TGTGCTAGTGGTTTGCTGCTTGAGCAGTTCTTC.

This clonotype showed up many times. The chain couples TRBV5-1 to TRBJ2-1, with D maybe TRBD2 (5 bases). Germline CDR1 and CDR2: SGHRS and YFSETQ. The germline V and J ends were trimmed by 0 bases and 2 bases, with 9 bases remaining between them. The CDR3 runs 15 residues. The CDR3 DNA is TGCGCCAGCAGCTTGGTCGGGGTCCCCTACAATGAGCAGTTCTTC. It yields the protein CASSLVGVPYNEQFF.

This clonotype appeared many times. The CDR3 DNA reads as TGCAGCGTTGAAGTTGAAGGCGAGAACACCGGGGAGCTGTTTTTT. Translation: CSVEVEGENTGELFF. This rearrangement joins TRBV29-1 to TRBJ2-2, with D unclear. V was shortened by 1 base and J by 1 base, with 10 bases between the two germline ends. The CDR3 is 15 amino acids. Germline V gene sequence: CDR1 SQVTM, CDR2 ANQGSEA.

This clonotype showed up many times. J is TRBJ2-5 and V is TRBV7-8; tentative D call: TRBD2 (7 bases). The CDR3 extends over 14 amino acids. The V and J ends lost 8 bases and 7 bases respectively, with 20 bases between them. Per the germline V gene, CDR1 is SGHVS and CDR2 is FQNEAQ. The CDR3 is CASELGGGSRTQYF. Written as DNA, the CDR3 is TGTGCCAGCGAATTAGGGGGGGGAAGTCGGACCCAGTACTTC.